This TCR beta chain was captured by sequencing in a study of blood T cells in healthy people across ages. Study observations and caveats: Without sorted subsets, naive and antigen-experienced compartments could not be conclusively compared.

A second PCR, run for about 6 to 12 cycles, used a sample-barcoded 5' primer plus a J-beta primer mix. TCRdb analysed the 5' RACE reads with MiXCR anew, one entry per CDR3 protein. The sample consists of about 1.1 million distinct CDR3 sequences, more than 30% of them appearing once. This clonotype was found a few times. Its antigen is undetermined. Specimen: blood. The receptor was isolated from a man younger than 35 in good health.

This CDR3 is CASSPQEAGYEQYF. The CDR3 region has the DNA TGTGCCAGCTCACCACAGGAGGCCGGCTACGAGCAGTACTTC. The chain carries TRBV18 and TRBJ2-7; TRBD2 might be the D (5 bases). V was trimmed by 1 base and J by 3 bases, leaving 10 bases between them. The CDR3 covers 14 residues. Germline V gene data show CDR1 as KGHSH and CDR2 as LQKENI.